This T cell receptor beta chain was identified during a study of blood T cell repertoires in COVID-19. Study at large: Researchers got acute and convalescent COVID-19 samples from the United States, Italy and Spain. Nucleic acid was either cDNA or gDNA, and it came from T cells, B-cell-depleted T cells, or PBMCs.

This clone has a handful of counts. Trimming took 7 bases from V and 6 from J, leaving 21 bases between them. CDR3 length: 16 residues. From germline, CDR1 is MNHEY and CDR2 SVGEGT. As processed by the authors: The assay estimated nucleated cells by amplifying reference gene primers. Assay used: immunoSEQ multiplex PCR; TCRdb lists only in-frame clones, some missing. V, J and clone size are taken as reported in that table, and D and trimming were inferred from the DNA itself. Of 140,000 or so clones in the sample, more than 75% were seen once. Input material: peripheral blood. This clonotype was sampled from a human donor in a cohort sampled during active COVID-19. The V call is TRBV6-2 or TRBV6-3, the J call TRBJ2-2, with a tentative D call TRBD1 (6 bases). The DNA for the CDR3 is TGTGCCAGCACCCCGACCGGACAGTATTACGCCGGGGAGCTGTTTTTT. The encoded protein is CASTPTGQYYAGELFF.